This is a list of T cell receptor beta chains from one sample in a study of control samples from healthy donors and cancer patients. Profiling relied on immunoSEQ multiplex PCR, and the TCRdb table lists in-frame clones only, not all of them. The sample shows approximately 100,000 clones, around nine tenths of them seen only once. Specimen: blood. All receptors derive from a man aged 25 to 45 in good health. The CDR3 runs from the conserved cysteine through the conserved F or W. The order of the fields is J gene, clone size, D gene, V gene, CDR3 protein, CDR3 DNA. D genes are given only for firm matches. Clone size is stated in some rows and not others, as once, few, many or a class when expanded.

>TRBJ1-5|-|TRBD1|TRBV5-8
CASSNAGTGRNQPQHF
TGTGCCAGCAGCAATGCCGGGACAGGGAGAAATCAGCCCCAGCATTTT
>TRBJ2-3|-|-|TRBV6-6
CASSYSYPTTDTQYF
TGTGCCAGCAGTTACTCTTATCCTACCACAGATACGCAGTATTTT
>TRBJ1-6|-|-|TRBV30
CAWSPPTGRQNSPLHF
TGTGCCTGGAGTCCCCCGACAGGAAGGCAGAATTCACCCCTCCACTTT
>TRBJ1-2|-|-|TRBV12-3/TRBV12-4
CASSLLGYGYTF
TGTGCCAGCAGTTTACTCGGGTATGGCTACACCTTC
>TRBJ1-2|-|-|TRBV20-1
CSASPVGGSYGYTF
TGCAGTGCTAGTCCGGTCGGGGGTAGCTATGGCTACACCTTC
>TRBJ1-2|-|-|TRBV28
CASINSNYGYTF
TGTGCCAGCATAAACTCGAACTATGGCTACACCTTC
>TRBJ2-6|-|-|TRBV11-2
CASSHSSGANVLTF
TGTGCCAGCAGCCACAGCTCTGGGGCCAACGTCCTGACTTTC
>TRBJ2-1|-|TRBD2|TRBV19
CASTVTSGGASEQFF
TGTGCCAGTACGGTAACTAGCGGGGGGGCAAGTGAGCAGTTCTTC
>TRBJ1-5|-|TRBD1|TRBV15
CATSRDAGGGGQPQHF
TGTGCCACCAGCAGAGACGCAGGGGGCGGGGGCCAGCCCCAGCATTTT
>TRBJ2-5|-|TRBD1|TRBV7-7
CASSYRGAQYF
TGTGCCAGCAGCTACAGGGGAGCCCAGTACTTC
>TRBJ2-3|-|TRBD2|TRBV19
CASSTRLAGADTQYF
TGTGCCAGTAGTACCAGACTAGCTGGCGCAGATACGCAGTATTTT
>TRBJ2-5|-|-|TRBV28
CASSFGDQETQYF
TGTGCCAGCAGTTTCGGAGACCAAGAGACCCAGTACTTC
>TRBJ2-1|-|-|TRBV7-3
CASSLQGTEQFF
TGTGCCAGCAGCTTACAGGGTACTGAGCAGTTCTTC
>TRBJ1-2|-|-|TRBV27
CASRSPVGAYTF
TGTGCCAGCAGGTCACCCGTGGGGGCTTACACCTTC
>TRBJ1-6|-|-|TRBV27
CASIEGANSPLHF
TGTGCCAGCATAGAAGGGGCGAATTCACCCCTCCACTTT
>TRBJ2-3|-|-|TRBV5-1
CASSSATVQDTQYF
TGCGCCAGCAGCTCGGCCACGGTTCAAGATACGCAGTATTTT
>TRBJ1-3|-|TRBD1|TRBV5-4
CASSVWGQGALGNTIYF
TGTGCCAGCAGCGTGTGGGGACAGGGGGCGCTGGGAAACACCATATATTTT
>TRBJ1-2|few|-|TRBV9
CASSLEGSGYTF
TGTGCCAGCAGCCTAGAGGGAAGTGGCTACACCTTC
>TRBJ2-3|-|-|TRBV12-2
CASRLASPRVAPGRTDTQYF
TGTGCAAGTCGCTTAGCGTCGCCTAGGGTAGCCCCAGGGCGCACAGATACGCAGTATTTT
>TRBJ2-2|once|-|TRBV12-3/TRBV12-4
CATRTSNTGELFF
TGTGCGACCCGGACCAGTAACACCGGGGAGCTGTTTTTT
>TRBJ2-5|-|TRBD2|TRBV3-1/TRBV3-2
CASSLRKGSGQETQYF
TGTGCCAGCAGCCTTCGCAAGGGTAGCGGGCAAGAGACCCAGTACTTC
>TRBJ1-2|-|TRBD1|TRBV3-1/TRBV3-2
CASSQRGGGYTF
TGTGCCAGCAGCCAAAGAGGGGGCGGCTACACCTTC
>TRBJ2-7|-|-|TRBV30
CAWSRQVVEQYF
TGTGCCTGGAGTCGGCAGGTAGTCGAGCAGTACTTC
>TRBJ1-2|once|-|TRBV24-1
CATSDSGGHDGYTF
TGTGCCACCAGTGACTCAGGAGGACACGATGGCTACACCTTC
>TRBJ1-1|-|-|TRBV11-2
CASSLVPKAETPEAFF
TGTGCCAGCAGCTTAGTCCCTAAGGCAGAAACCCCTGAAGCTTTCTTT
>TRBJ1-1|-|-|TRBV9
CASSVVGFRGLGAEAFF
TGTGCCAGCAGCGTAGTTGGCTTTCGGGGGCTAGGCGCTGAAGCTTTCTTT
>TRBJ1-2|-|-|TRBV19
CASSIEDANYGYTF
TGTGCCAGTAGTATAGAAGACGCGAACTATGGCTACACCTTC
>TRBJ1-1|-|TRBD1|TRBV24-1
CATSDDRGGPNTEAFF
TGTGCCACCAGTGATGACAGGGGGGGACCTAACACTGAAGCTTTCTTT
>TRBJ2-7|-|-|TRBV14
CASSQGWGGEQYF
TGTGCCAGCAGCCAAGGTTGGGGAGGAGAGCAGTACTTC
>TRBJ1-2|-|TRBD1|TRBV7-9
CASSLTGASIDGYTF
TGTGCCAGCAGCTTGACAGGGGCCTCGATTGATGGCTACACCTTC
>TRBJ2-1|-|TRBD1|TRBV6-4
CASSEAGTGGKNEQFF
TGTGCCAGCAGTGAGGCCGGGACAGGGGGCAAGAATGAGCAGTTCTTC
>TRBJ1-4|-|-|TRBV19
CASSTASNEKLFF
TGTGCCAGCTCGACGGCGTCTAATGAAAAACTGTTTTTT
>TRBJ1-3|-|TRBD1|TRBV5-8
CASSPRTGIGNTIYF
TGTGCCAGCAGCCCTCGGACAGGGATAGGAAACACCATATATTTT
>TRBJ2-3|-|-|TRBV3-1/TRBV3-2
CASSQDSEDTQYF
TGTGCCAGCAGCCAAGATTCGGAAGATACGCAGTATTTT
>TRBJ1-1|-|TRBD1|TRBV27
CASSPTGGEYTEAFF
TGTGCCAGCAGCCCGACAGGGGGCGAGTACACTGAAGCTTTCTTT
>TRBJ2-7|-|TRBD1|TRBV6-2/TRBV6-3
CASSWDRFISYEQYF
TGTGCCAGCAGTTGGGACAGGTTTATCTCCTACGAGCAGTACTTC
>TRBJ2-3|-|-|TRBV15
CATRSMDHTDTQYF
TGTGCCACTCGCTCCATGGACCACACAGATACGCAGTATTTT
>TRBJ1-6|-|TRBD1|TRBV10-2
CASKDWTGRVAPLHF
TGCGCCAGCAAGGATTGGACAGGGCGTGTTGCACCCCTCCATTTT
>TRBJ1-1|-|TRBD1|TRBV5-1
CASSSRQGADTEAFF
TGCGCCAGCAGCTCCAGACAGGGGGCTGACACTGAAGCTTTCTTT
>TRBJ2-3|-|TRBD2|TRBV5-1
CASSLAGGRTDTQYF
TGCGCCAGCAGCTTAGCGGGGGGGCGCACAGATACGCAGTATTTT
>TRBJ2-5|-|-|TRBV5-8
CASSFRETQYF
TGTGCCAGCAGCTTTAGGGAGACCCAGTACTTC
>TRBJ1-2|-|TRBD1|TRBV3-1/TRBV3-2
CASSQRPGQGGVGYTF
TGTGCCAGCAGCCAGAGACCGGGACAGGGAGGGGTTGGCTACACCTTC
>TRBJ1-5|-|TRBD1|TRBV30
CAWSAQGNQPQHF
TGTGCCTGGAGTGCACAGGGGAATCAGCCCCAGCATTTT
>TRBJ2-1|-|TRBD2|TRBV24-1
CATSDPWGTTNEQFF
TGTGCCACCAGTGATCCATGGGGGACTACCAATGAGCAGTTCTTC
>TRBJ1-4|-|-|TRBV9
CASSVDHGGEKLFF
TGTGCCAGCAGCGTAGACCATGGAGGGGAAAAACTGTTTTTT
>TRBJ2-5|-|-|TRBV5-1
CASSGANGETQYF
TGCGCCAGCAGCGGAGCGAACGGGGAGACCCAGTACTTC
>TRBJ1-6|-|-|TRBV6-6
CASSAGTTNSPLHF
TGTGCCAGCAGTGCCGGGACAACTAATTCACCCCTCCACTTT
>TRBJ2-3|-|-|TRBV19
CASSNRDPDTQYF
TGTGCCAGTAGTAACCGGGACCCAGATACGCAGTATTTT
>TRBJ1-1|-|-|TRBV6-5
CASSYRGGSSTEAFF
TGTGCCAGCAGTTACCGGGGGGGCTCGAGCACTGAAGCTTTCTTT
>TRBJ1-2|-|-|TRBV11-1
CASSSGRDTFYGYTF
TGTGCCAGCAGTTCCGGTAGGGACACCTTCTATGGCTACACCTTC
>TRBJ2-2|-|-|TRBV5-4
CASSRNTGELFF
TGTGCCAGCAGTCGGAACACCGGGGAGCTGTTTTTT
>TRBJ1-1|-|-|TRBV28
CASSPRLGLLTTWDTEAFF
TGTGCCAGCAGTCCGCGACTAGGGCTTTTAACAACTTGGGATACTGAAGCTTTCTTT